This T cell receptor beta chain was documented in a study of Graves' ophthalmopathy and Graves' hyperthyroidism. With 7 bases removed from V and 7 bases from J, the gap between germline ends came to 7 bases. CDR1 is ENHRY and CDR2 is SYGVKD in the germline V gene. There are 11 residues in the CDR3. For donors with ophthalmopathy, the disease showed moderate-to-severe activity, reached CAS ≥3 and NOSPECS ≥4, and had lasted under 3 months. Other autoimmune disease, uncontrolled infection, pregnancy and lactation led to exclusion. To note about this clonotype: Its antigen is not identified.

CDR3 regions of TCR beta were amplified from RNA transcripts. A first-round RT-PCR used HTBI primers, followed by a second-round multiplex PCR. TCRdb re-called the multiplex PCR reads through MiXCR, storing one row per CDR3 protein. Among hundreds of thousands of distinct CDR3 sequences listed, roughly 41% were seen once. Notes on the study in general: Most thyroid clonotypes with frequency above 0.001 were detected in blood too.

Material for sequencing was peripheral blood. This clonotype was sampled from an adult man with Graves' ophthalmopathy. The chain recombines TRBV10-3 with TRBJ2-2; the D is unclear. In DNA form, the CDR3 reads TGTGCCATCATGGGTTACGGGGAGCTGTTTTTT. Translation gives CAIMGYGELFF.